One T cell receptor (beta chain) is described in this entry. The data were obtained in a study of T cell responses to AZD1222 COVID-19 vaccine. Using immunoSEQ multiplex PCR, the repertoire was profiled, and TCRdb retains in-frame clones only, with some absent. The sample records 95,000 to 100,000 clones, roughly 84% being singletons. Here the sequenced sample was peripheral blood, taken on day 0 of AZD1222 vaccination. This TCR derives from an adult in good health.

DNA for the CDR3: TGCAGCGTTCCTACTTCGACTAGAATAGATGGCTACACCTTC. This codes for CSVPTSTRIDGYTF. The V gene is TRBV29-1, the J gene TRBJ1-2, with no clear D. Germline V CDR1 and CDR2: SQVTM, ANQGSEA. The CDR3 is made up of 14 amino acids. Between the trimmed V and J ends, which lost 5 bases and 6 bases, there was a span of 19 bases.